Below, 9 T cell receptor beta chains from the same sample are listed, as sequenced in a study of shared clonotypes between healthy human individuals. The repertoire was sequenced with immunoSEQ multiplex PCR; TCRdb's copy has only in-frame clones and lacks some. The profile shows about 670,000 clones, less than 80% of them singletons. The sequenced sample consisted of memory CD4+ T cells sorted from blood. As to subset: CD45RA-negative fraction. The receptors originated from a woman aged 25 to 39 in good health.

Details on this clone: The same CDR3 can be traced to other DNA sequences in this sample. The rearrangement links TRBV5-1 to TRBJ2-5; TRBD2 matches 7 bases. Germline CDR1 reads SGHRS; CDR2 reads YFSETQ. V shed 1 base, J shed 3 bases, and the junction held 0 bases outside the gene matches. This CDR3 has 13 amino acids. CDR3 nucleotide sequence: TGCGCCAGCAGCTTGCGGGGGGAAGAGACCCAGTACTTC. It yields the protein CASSLRGEETQYF.

This clone turned up a few times. The V and J genes are TRBV5-4 and TRBJ1-1; D gene ambiguous. The CDR3 covers 13 residues. The germline V and J ends were trimmed by 4 bases and 4 bases, with 11 bases remaining between them. Germline-derived CDR1 and CDR2 are SGHNT and YYREEE (reference sequence). The CDR3 sequence: CASSRGFGTEAFF. For the CDR3, the DNA is TGTGCCAGCAGCAGAGGGTTTGGCACTGAAGCTTTCTTT.

This chain links TRBV25-1 with TRBJ2-1; D is unresolved. V was shortened by 2 bases and J by 5 bases, with 10 bases between the two germline ends. Germline CDR1 MGHDK, CDR2 SYGVNS. There are 14 residues in the CDR3. In DNA form, the CDR3 reads TGTGCCAGCAGTGAAGGATCGTCTCACAATGAGCAGTTCTTC. It yields the protein CASSEGSSHNEQFF.

J is TRBJ2-7 and V is TRBV6-6; TRBD2 is a possible D gene (6 bases). Germline CDR1 MNHNY, CDR2 SVGAGI (reference sequence). The CDR3 loop spans 13 amino acids. Trimming shortened V by 10 bases and J by 2 bases, and 15 bases separated the two germline ends. The chain's CDR3 is CATSAGTPYEQYF. The CDR3 bases are TGTGCCACCAGCGCCGGGACTCCCTACGAGCAGTACTTC.

The chain combines TRBV28 with TRBJ1-2, with a possible D match to TRBD1 (6 bases). Germline CDR1 is MDHEN and CDR2 is SYDVKM. V was clipped by 4 bases and J by 4 bases, with 16 bases between them. The CDR3 sequence is 15 residues long. CDR3 sequence: CASSSPGGTSYGYTF. The DNA of the CDR3 is TGTGCCAGCAGTTCCCCGGGGGGCACTAGCTATGGCTACACCTTC.

This chain joins TRBV4-2 and TRBJ2-1; 15 nucleotides agree with TRBD2. CDR3 length: 14 amino acids. CDR1 LGHNA and CDR2 YNFKEQ come from the germline V gene. V dropped 8 bases and J dropped 5; count of bases not matched to a gene: 1. DNA of the CDR3: TGTGCCAGCGGGACTAGCGGGGGGAACAATGAGCAGTTCTTC. It specifies CASGTSGGNNEQFF.

The chain uses TRBV7-8 and TRBJ1-2; a possible D gene is TRBD1 (5 bases). Germline loops: CDR1 SGHVS, CDR2 FQNEAQ. The CDR3 runs 14 residues. V lost 5 bases and J lost 4, with 14 bases in between. The CDR3 loop reads CASSPRDASYGYTF. Here the CDR3 DNA reads TGTGCCAGCAGCCCTCGGGACGCCAGCTATGGCTACACCTTC.

This chain uses TRBV10-1 with TRBJ2-2, with D unclear. The germline CDR1 and CDR2 sequences are WNHNN and SYGVQD (reference sequence). V was cut by 2 bases and J by 6 bases, with 7 bases left in between. The CDR3 is 13 amino acids. The CDR3 DNA follows: TGCGCCAGCAGTGAGGGGTTGGCCGGGGAGCTGTTTTTT. Protein: CASSEGLAGELFF.

This sequence joins TRBV28 and TRBJ2-7; 11 positions match TRBD1. The CDR3 extends over 17 amino acids. The V gene end was trimmed by 6 bases and the J gene end by 5 bases; junction bases not matched to a gene: 15. CDR1 and CDR2 (germline): MDHEN, SYDVKM. CDR3 sequence reads: CASRPTLGQGERNEQYF. The CDR3 DNA follows: TGTGCCAGCAGACCCACGTTGGGACAGGGGGAGAGAAACGAGCAGTACTTC.